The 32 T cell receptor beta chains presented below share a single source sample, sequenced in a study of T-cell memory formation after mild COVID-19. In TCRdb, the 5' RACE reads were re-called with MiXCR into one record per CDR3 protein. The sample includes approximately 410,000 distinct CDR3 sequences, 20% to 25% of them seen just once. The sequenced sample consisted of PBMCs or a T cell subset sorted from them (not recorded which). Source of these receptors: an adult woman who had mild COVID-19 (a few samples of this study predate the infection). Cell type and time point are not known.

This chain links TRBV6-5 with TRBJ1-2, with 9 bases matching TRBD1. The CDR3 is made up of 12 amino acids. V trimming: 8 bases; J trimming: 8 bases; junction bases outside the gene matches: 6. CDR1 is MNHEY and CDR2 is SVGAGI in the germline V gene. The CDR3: CASRDRVEGYTF. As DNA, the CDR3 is TGTGCCAGCCGGGACAGGGTTGAAGGCTACACCTTC.

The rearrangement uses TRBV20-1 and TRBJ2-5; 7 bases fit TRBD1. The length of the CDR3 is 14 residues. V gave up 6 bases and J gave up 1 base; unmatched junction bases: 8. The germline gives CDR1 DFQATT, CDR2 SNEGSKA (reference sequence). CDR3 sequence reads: CSAQPRDSQETQYF. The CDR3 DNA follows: TGCAGTGCCCAGCCCAGGGACAGCCAAGAGACCCAGTACTTC.

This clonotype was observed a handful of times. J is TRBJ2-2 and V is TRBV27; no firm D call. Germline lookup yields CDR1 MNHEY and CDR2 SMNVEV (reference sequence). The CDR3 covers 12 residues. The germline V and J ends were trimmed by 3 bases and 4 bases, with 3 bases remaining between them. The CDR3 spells CASSFTTGELFF. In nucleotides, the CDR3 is TGTGCCAGCAGTTTTACCACCGGGGAGCTGTTTTTT.

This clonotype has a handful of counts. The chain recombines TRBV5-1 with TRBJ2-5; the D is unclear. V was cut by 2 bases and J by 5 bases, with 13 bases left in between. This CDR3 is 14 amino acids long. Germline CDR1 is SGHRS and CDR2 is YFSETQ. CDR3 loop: CASSFSVTRETQYF. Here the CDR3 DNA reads TGCGCCAGCAGCTTTTCAGTCACGCGGGAGACCCAGTACTTC.

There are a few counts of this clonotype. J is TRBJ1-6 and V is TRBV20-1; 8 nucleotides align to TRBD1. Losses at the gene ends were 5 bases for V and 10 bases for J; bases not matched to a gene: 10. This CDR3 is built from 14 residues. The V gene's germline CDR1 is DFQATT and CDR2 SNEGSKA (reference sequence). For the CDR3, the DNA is TGCAGTGCTCGGACCGGGACAGGCGGCTCACCCCTCCACTTT. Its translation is CSARTGTGGSPLHF.

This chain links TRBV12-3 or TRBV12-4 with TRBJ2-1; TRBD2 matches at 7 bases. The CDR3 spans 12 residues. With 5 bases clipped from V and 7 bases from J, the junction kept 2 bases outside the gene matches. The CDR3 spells CASSTSVNEQFF. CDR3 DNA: TGTGCCAGCAGTACTAGCGTGAATGAGCAGTTCTTC.

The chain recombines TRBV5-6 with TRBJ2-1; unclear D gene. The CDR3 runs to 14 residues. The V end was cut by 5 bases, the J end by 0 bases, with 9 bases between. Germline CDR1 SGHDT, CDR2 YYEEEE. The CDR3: CASRVGLSYNEQFF. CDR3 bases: TGTGCCAGCAGAGTTGGCCTCTCCTACAATGAGCAGTTCTTC.

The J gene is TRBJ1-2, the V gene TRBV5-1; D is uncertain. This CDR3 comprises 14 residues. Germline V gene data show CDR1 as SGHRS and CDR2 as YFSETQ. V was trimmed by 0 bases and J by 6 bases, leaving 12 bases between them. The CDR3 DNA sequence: TGCGCCAGCAGCTTGGGGCCTCGACCCAATGGCTACACCTTC. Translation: CASSLGPRPNGYTF.

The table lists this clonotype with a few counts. CDR3 protein: CASSYDPGNRAGELFF. In nucleotides, the CDR3 is TGTGCCAGCAGCTACGACCCGGGGAACCGGGCCGGGGAGCTGTTTTTT. V is TRBV7-6 and J is TRBJ2-2, with D perhaps TRBD2 (5 bases). This CDR3 spans 16 amino acids. The germline CDR1 and CDR2 sequences are SGHVS and FNYEAQ. Trimming took off 4 bases at V and 6 bases at J, with 18 bases between the two ends.

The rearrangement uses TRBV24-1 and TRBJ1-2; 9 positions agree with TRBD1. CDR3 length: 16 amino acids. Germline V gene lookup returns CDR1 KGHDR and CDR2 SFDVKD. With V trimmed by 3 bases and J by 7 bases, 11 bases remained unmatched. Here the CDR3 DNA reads TGTGCCACCAGTGATACAGGGGGCGAGCGGTTAACTGGCTACACCTTC. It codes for CATSDTGGERLTGYTF.

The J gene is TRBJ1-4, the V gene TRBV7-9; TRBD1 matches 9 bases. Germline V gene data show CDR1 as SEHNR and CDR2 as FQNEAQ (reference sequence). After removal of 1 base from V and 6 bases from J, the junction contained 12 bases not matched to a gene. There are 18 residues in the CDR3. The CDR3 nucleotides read TGTGCCAGCAGCTTAGTTGCTTTGGTGAGGGACAGGGATGAAAAACTGTTTTTT. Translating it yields CASSLVALVRDRDEKLFF. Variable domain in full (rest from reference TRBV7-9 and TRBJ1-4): DTGVSQNPRHKITKRGQNVTFRCDPISEHNRLYWYRQTLGQGPEFLTYFQNEAQLEKSRLLSDRFSAERPKGSFSTLEIQRTEQGDSAMYLCASSLVALVRDRDEKLFFGSGTQLSVL.

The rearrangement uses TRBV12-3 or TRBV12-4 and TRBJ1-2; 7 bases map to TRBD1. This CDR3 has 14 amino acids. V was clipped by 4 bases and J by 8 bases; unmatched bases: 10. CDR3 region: CASSYSTGSKGYTF. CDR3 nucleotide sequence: TGTGCCAGCAGTTACTCGACAGGGAGTAAGGGCTACACCTTC.

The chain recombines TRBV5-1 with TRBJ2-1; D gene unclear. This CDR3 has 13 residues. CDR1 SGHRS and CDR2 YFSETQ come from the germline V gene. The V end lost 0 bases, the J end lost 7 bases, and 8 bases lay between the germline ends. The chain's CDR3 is CASSLGRGNEQFF. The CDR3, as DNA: TGCGCCAGCAGCTTGGGCCGAGGAAATGAGCAGTTCTTC.

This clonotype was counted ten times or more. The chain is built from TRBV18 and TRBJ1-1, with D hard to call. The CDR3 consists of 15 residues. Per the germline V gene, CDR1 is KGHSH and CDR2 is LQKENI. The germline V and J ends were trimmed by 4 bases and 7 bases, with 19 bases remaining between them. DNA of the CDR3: TGTGCCAGCTCACTTGGTACCGGGTCAGCACTTGAAGCTTTCTTT. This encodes CASSLGTGSALEAFF. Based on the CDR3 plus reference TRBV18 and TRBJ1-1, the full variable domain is NAGVMQNPRHLVRRRGQEARLRCSPMKGHSHVYWYRQLPEEGLKFMVYLQKENIIDESGMPKERFSAEFPKEGPSILRIQQVVRGDSAAYFCASSLGTGSALEAFFGQGTRLTVV.

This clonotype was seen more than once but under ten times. CDR3 residues: CASSQGAGGSPLHF. The CDR3 DNA reads TGTGCCAGCAGCCAGGGGGCAGGGGGATCACCCCTCCACTTT. The rearrangement links TRBV7-3 to TRBJ1-6, with TRBD1 matching 8 bases. Germline lookup yields CDR1 SGHTA and CDR2 FQGTGA. Trimming took 5 bases from V and 10 from J; bases not matched to a gene: 7. The CDR3 contains 14 residues.

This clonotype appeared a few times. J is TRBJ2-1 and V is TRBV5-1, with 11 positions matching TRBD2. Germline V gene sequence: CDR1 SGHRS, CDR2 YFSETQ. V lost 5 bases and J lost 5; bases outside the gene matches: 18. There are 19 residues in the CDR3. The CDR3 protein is CASRERASGRPRQNNEQFF. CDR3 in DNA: TGCGCCAGCAGAGAGAGGGCTAGCGGGAGGCCCCGCCAGAACAATGAGCAGTTCTTC.

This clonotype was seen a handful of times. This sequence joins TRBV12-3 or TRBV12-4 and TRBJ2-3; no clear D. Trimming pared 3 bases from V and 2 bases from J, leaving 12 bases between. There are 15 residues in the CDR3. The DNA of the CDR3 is TGTGCCAGCAGTTTGTCGGGCGGAGACACAGATACGCAGTATTTT. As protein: CASSLSGGDTDTQYF.

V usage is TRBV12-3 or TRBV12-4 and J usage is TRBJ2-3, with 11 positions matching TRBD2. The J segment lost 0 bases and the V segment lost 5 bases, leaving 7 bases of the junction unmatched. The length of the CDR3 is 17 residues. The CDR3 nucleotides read TGTGCCAGCAGTAATGGACGGACTAGCGGGAGCACAGATACGCAGTATTTT. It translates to CASSNGRTSGSTDTQYF.

CDR3 protein: CASSRDFGPGELFF. In DNA, the CDR3 is TGTGCCAGCAGTCGCGATTTTGGCCCCGGGGAGCTGTTTTTT. The chain carries TRBV6-6 and TRBJ2-2, with D uncertain. The V gene's germline CDR1 is MNHNY and CDR2 SVGAGI (reference sequence). CDR3 length: 14 amino acids. V was shortened by 5 bases and J by 6 bases, with 13 bases between the two germline ends.

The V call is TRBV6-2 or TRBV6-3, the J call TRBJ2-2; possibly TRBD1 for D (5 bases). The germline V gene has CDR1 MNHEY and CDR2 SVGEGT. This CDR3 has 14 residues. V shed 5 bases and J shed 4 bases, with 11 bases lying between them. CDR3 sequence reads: CASSIMGRTGELFF. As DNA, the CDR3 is TGTGCCAGCAGTATAATGGGGCGCACCGGGGAGCTGTTTTTT.

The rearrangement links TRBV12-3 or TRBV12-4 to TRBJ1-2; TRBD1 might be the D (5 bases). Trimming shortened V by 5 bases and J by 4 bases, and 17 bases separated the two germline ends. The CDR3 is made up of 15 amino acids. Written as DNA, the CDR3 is TGTGCCAGCAGTGGACCGTGGGGGGTTGGCTATGGCTACACCTTC. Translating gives CASSGPWGVGYGYTF.

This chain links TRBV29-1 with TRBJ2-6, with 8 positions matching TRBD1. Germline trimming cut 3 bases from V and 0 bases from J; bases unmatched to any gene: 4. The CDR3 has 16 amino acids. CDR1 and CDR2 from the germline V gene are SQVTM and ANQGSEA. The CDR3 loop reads CSVERTGLSGANVLTF. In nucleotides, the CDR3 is TGCAGCGTTGAGAGGACAGGGCTCTCTGGGGCCAACGTCCTGACTTTC. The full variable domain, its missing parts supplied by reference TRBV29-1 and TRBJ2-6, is SAVISQKPSRDICQRGTSLTIQCQVDSQVTMMFWYRQQPGQSLTLIATANQGSEATYESGFVIDKFPISRPNLTFSTLTVSNMSPEDSSIYLCSVERTGLSGANVLTFGAGSRLTVL.

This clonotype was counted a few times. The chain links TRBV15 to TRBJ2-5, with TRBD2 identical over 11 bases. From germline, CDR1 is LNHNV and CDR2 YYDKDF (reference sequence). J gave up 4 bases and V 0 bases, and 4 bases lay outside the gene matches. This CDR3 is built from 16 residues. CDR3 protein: CATSRDLAGGGETQYF. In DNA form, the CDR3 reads TGTGCCACCAGCAGAGATTTAGCGGGAGGGGGAGAGACCCAGTACTTC. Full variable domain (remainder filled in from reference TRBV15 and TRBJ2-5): DAMVIQNPRYQVTQFGKPVTLSCSQTLNHNVMYWYQQKSSQAPKLLFHYYDKDFNNEADTPDNFQSRRPNTSFCFLDIRSPGLGDTAMYLCATSRDLAGGGETQYFGPGTRLLVL.

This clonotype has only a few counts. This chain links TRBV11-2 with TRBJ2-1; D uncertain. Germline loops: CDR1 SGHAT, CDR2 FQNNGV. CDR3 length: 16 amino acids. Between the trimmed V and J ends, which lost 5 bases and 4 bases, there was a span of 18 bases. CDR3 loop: CASSPRRVAQYNEQFF. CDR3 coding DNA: TGTGCCAGCAGCCCAAGGAGAGTAGCCCAATACAATGAGCAGTTCTTC.

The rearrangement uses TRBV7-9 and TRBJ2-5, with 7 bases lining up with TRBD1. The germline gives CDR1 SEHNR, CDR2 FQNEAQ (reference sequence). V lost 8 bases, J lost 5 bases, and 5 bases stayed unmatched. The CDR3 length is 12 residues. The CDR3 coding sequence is TGTGCCAGCCGAGGGGGCCTGGAGACCCAGTACTTC. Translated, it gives CASRGGLETQYF.

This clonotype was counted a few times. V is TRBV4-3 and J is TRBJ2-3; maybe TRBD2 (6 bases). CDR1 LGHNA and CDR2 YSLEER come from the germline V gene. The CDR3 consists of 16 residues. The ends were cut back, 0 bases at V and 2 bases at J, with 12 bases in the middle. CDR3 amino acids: CASSQDGGFSTDTQYF. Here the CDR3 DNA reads TGCGCCAGCAGCCAAGATGGGGGGTTCTCCACAGATACGCAGTATTTT.

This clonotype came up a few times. The CDR3 DNA follows: TGTGCCAGCAGTTCCGGGACAGGCGGTGGGGGCCGGGAGACCCAGTACTTC. Encoded protein: CASSSGTGGGGRETQYF. J is TRBJ2-5 and V is TRBV25-1, with 8 bases matching TRBD1. J lost 5 bases, V lost 5 bases, and 16 bases had no gene match. This CDR3 spans 17 amino acids. CDR1 and CDR2 (germline): MGHDK, SYGVNS.

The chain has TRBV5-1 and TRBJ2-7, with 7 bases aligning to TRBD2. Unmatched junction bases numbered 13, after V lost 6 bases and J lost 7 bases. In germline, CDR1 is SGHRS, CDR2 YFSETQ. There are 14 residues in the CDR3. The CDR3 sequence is CASKDGRFGGEQYF. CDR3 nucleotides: TGCGCCAGCAAAGATGGTCGTTTCGGGGGGGAGCAGTACTTC.

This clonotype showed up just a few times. The CDR3 loop reads CSVPGQGFQETQYF. The CDR3 DNA reads as TGCAGTGTACCGGGACAGGGGTTCCAAGAGACCCAGTACTTC. The gene calls are TRBV20-1 and TRBJ2-5, with 10 bases that match TRBD1. Trimming cost V 7 bases and J 1 base; bases outside gene matches: 6. From germline, CDR1 is DFQATT and CDR2 SNEGSKA (reference sequence). The CDR3 runs 14 residues.

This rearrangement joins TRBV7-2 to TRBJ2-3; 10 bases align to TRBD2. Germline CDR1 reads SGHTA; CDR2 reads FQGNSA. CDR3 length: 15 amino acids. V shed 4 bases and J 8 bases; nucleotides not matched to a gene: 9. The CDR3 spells CASSSSGRALSTQYF. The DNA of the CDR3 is TGTGCCAGCAGCTCGAGCGGGAGGGCCCTTAGTACGCAGTATTTT.

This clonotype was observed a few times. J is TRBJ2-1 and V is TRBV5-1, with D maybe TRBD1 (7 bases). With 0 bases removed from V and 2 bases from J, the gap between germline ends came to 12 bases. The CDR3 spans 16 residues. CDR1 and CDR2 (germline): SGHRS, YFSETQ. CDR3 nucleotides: TGCGCCAGCAGCTTGGGGGCAGGGGGGACCTACAATGAGCAGTTCTTC. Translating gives CASSLGAGGTYNEQFF.

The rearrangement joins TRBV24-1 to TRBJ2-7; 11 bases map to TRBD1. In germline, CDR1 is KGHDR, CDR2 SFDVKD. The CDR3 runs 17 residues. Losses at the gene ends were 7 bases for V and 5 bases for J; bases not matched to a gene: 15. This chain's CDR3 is CATRDRGRPQVVHEQYF. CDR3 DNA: TGTGCCACCAGGGACAGGGGGCGTCCTCAAGTAGTCCACGAGCAGTACTTC.